This T cell receptor (beta chain) came from a study of STAT5B mutations in CD4+ large granular lymphocyte leukemia. Study information: Among healthy controls, a particular HLA allele went with more CDR3 'QG' motifs. The study, taken as a whole, reports: Higher CD4+ than CD8+ T-LGLL clonality might reflect small sample size. CD4-sorted patient repertoires seemed more clonal than healthy CD4+ repertoires. Roughly a quarter of private leukemic clonotypes occurred rarely in other patients' non-leukemic repertoires.

The repertoire was sequenced with immunoSEQ multiplex PCR; TCRdb's copy has only in-frame clones and lacks some. The sample has about 30,000 clones, around 80% seen once. This clone was seen only a few times. What it recognizes is unknown. Germline V gene data show CDR1 as MNHEY and CDR2 as SVGAGI. The CDR3 totals 12 residues. V dropped 6 bases and J dropped 6 bases, with 9 bases sitting between them. The origin of this receptor is a human donor in good health. This chain connects TRBV6-5 to TRBJ1-5; the D is unclear. What was sequenced was CD4+ T cells from blood buffy coats. CDR3 residues: CASRAKGQPQHF. As DNA, the CDR3 is TGTGCCAGCAGGGCAAAGGGTCAGCCCCAGCATTTT.